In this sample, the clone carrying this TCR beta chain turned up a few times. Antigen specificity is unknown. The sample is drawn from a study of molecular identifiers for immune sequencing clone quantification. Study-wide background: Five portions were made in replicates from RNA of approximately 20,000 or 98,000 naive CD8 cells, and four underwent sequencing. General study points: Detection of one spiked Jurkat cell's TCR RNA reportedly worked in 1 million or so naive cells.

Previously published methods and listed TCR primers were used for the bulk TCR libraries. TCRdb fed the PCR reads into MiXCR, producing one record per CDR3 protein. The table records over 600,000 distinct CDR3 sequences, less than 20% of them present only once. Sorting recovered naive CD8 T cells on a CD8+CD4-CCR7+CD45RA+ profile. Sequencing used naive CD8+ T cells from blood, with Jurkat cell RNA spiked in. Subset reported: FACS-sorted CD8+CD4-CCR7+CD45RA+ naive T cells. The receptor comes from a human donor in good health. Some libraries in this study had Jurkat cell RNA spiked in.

In DNA, the CDR3 is TGTGCCTGTACCGGGTACGGGGAGCTGTTTTTT. Translated, it gives CACTGYGELFF. The gene calls are TRBV30 and TRBJ2-2; D remains ambiguous. This CDR3 is 11 amino acids long. V lost 6 bases and J lost 7, with 9 bases in between. CDR1 and CDR2 from the germline V gene are GTSNPN and SVGIG (reference sequence).